This is a list of T cell receptor beta chains from one sample in a study of blood T cell repertoires in COVID-19. Measured with immunoSEQ multiplex PCR; TCRdb has only the in-frame clones, and not every one. The data show hundreds of thousands of clones, around 90% seen once. Material for sequencing was PBMCs or T cells enriched from blood (not recorded which). These receptor sequences come from a woman in her thirties who had recovered from COVID-19. Each CDR3 is given with its conserved first and last residue. D genes are given only for firm matches. The listing skips clone size in some rows; elsewhere it reads once, few, many or a size class.

V gene,clone size,J gene,CDR3 length,D gene,CDR3 DNA,CDR3 protein
TRBV7-8,-,TRBJ1-2,14,-,TGTGCCAGCAGCTTAGGGCAGGGAGGCTATGGCTACACCTTC,CASSLGQGGYGYTF
TRBV27,-,TRBJ2-7,13,-,TGTGCCAGCAGTCGGGGGAGCCCCTACGAGCAGTACTTC,CASSRGSPYEQYF
TRBV5-1,-,TRBJ1-2,17,TRBD1,TGCGCCAGCAGCTTGGGGGCCGGGACAGGCGTTTCGGATGGCTACACCTTC,CASSLGAGTGVSDGYTF
TRBV7-2,-,TRBJ2-2,16,TRBD2,TGTGCCAGCAGCTTAGAATTCGGGGGGGCCGGCGGGGAGCTGTTTTTT,CASSLEFGGAGGELFF
TRBV28,-,TRBJ1-1,18,TRBD1,TGTGCCAGCAGTTTAATCCTCGGACAGGGGCAGTTGAACACTGAAGCTTTCTTT,CASSLILGQGQLNTEAFF
TRBV9,-,TRBJ2-1,15,-,TGTGCCAGCAGCGTGAGTAGCGGTGCCTACAATGAGCAGTTCTTC,CASSVSSGAYNEQFF
TRBV6-2/TRBV6-3,-,TRBJ2-3,15,-,TGTGCCAGCAGTTACCGGTCCGTACCTACAGATACGCAGTATTTT,CASSYRSVPTDTQYF
TRBV9,-,TRBJ1-1,20,TRBD1,TGTGCCAGCAAAAGGACTAATCGGGGACAGGGGGCGCGGGGGAACACTGAAGCTTTCTTT,CASKRTNRGQGARGNTEAFF
TRBV2,-,TRBJ2-3,16,TRBD2,TGTGCCAGCAGTGATGGGGGACTAGGGGCGGGAGATACGCAGTATTTT,CASSDGGLGAGDTQYF
TRBV9,-,TRBJ2-7,16,-,TGTGCCAGCAGCGCAGGCCCCCGTCGTAGCTCCTACGAGCAGTACTTC,CASSAGPRRSSYEQYF
TRBV3-1/TRBV3-2,-,TRBJ1-2,16,TRBD1,TGTGCCAGCAGCCAAGAGATACAGGGGGCGAGGGGAGGCTACACCTTC,CASSQEIQGARGGYTF
TRBV5-1,-,TRBJ2-2,16,TRBD1,TGCGCCAGCAGCTTGGGACAGGGGGCGCTGACCGGGGAGCTGTTTTTT,CASSLGQGALTGELFF
TRBV19,few,TRBJ2-4,14,TRBD1,TGTGCCAGTAAAGCCGGGACAGGGGCAAACATTCAGTACTTC,CASKAGTGANIQYF
TRBV6-2/TRBV6-3,-,TRBJ1-6,18,-,TGTGCCAGCAGTTACAATTGGCGGTTAAGCTCCTATAATTCACCCCTCCACTTT,CASSYNWRLSSYNSPLHF
TRBV2,-,TRBJ1-2,13,TRBD1,TGTGCCAGCGGTTACAGGGGGCCGGGGGGCTACACCTTC,CASGYRGPGGYTF
TRBV7-8,once,TRBJ1-1,15,-,TGTGCCAGCAGCTTTCTCCCGGACAGCCCCGAGGGAGCTTTCTTT,CASSFLPDSPEGAFF
TRBV7-8,-,TRBJ2-7,15,TRBD1,TGTGCCAGCAGCCCAAGACAGGGGGCAGCCTACGAGCAGTACTTC,CASSPRQGAAYEQYF
TRBV5-1,-,TRBJ1-6,15,-,TGCGCCAGCAGCTTCAGGGGCGCCGGAATGTCACCCCTCCACTTT,CASSFRGAGMSPLHF
TRBV1,-,TRBJ2-1,14,-,-,CTSSVGGGNNEQFF
TRBV11-2,-,TRBJ2-7,16,TRBD2,TGTGCCAGCAGTCGGGGTGAGGGACTAGCGATCTACGAGCAGTACTTC,CASSRGEGLAIYEQYF
TRBV12-3/TRBV12-4,-,TRBJ2-7,12,-,TGTGCCAGCAGCCCCAGTGCCTACGAGCAGTACTTC,CASSPSAYEQYF
TRBV28,-,TRBJ1-2,13,TRBD1,TGTGCCAGCCTAAACACAGGGGTTATTGGCTACACCTTC,CASLNTGVIGYTF
TRBV13,-,TRBJ1-2,14,TRBD1,TGTGCCAGCAGTTCAGGGGGAGGCGACTATGGCTACACCTTC,CASSSGGGDYGYTF
TRBV7-8,-,TRBJ2-2,17,TRBD1,TGTGCCAGCAGCTTAGGGATTTGGGACAGGGGGCAATCGGAGCTGTTTTTT,CASSLGIWDRGQSELFF
TRBV10-3,-,TRBJ2-3,11,-,TGTGCCATCCGAAGAGGGAATACGCAGTATTTT,CAIRRGNTQYF
TRBV10-3,-,TRBJ1-5,14,TRBD1,TGTGCCATCAGCCCACAGGGGATGAGTCAGCCCCAGCATTTT,CAISPQGMSQPQHF
TRBV7-9,-,TRBJ2-3,16,-,TGTGCCAGCAGCTTACTAGCACCCTTCAGCACAGATACGCAGTATTTT,CASSLLAPFSTDTQYF
TRBV27,-,TRBJ1-5,15,-,TGTGCCAGCAGCTTAGGTAGGGGGAGCAATCAGCCCCAGCATTTT,CASSLGRGSNQPQHF
TRBV29-1,-,TRBJ2-7,15,TRBD1,TGCAGCGTTGTTCGGACAGGGGATATATCCTACGAGCAGTACTTC,CSVVRTGDISYEQYF
TRBV7-2,-,TRBJ1-2,14,TRBD1,TGTGCCAGCAGCTTAAACAGGGGGCTTCAAGGCTACACCTTC,CASSLNRGLQGYTF
TRBV19,-,TRBJ2-5,15,-,TGTGCCAGTAGTATAGCGACAGCTACCCAAGAGACCCAGTACTTC,CASSIATATQETQYF
TRBV10-3,once,TRBJ1-1,15,-,TGTGCCATCAGTGACGTCGGGACAATGAACACTGAAGCTTTCTTT,CAISDVGTMNTEAFF
TRBV30,-,TRBJ2-7,12,-,TGTGCCTGGCGTCCCCTACTCTCCGAGCAGTACTTC,CAWRPLLSEQYF
TRBV7-8,-,TRBJ1-1,16,-,TGTGCCAGCAGCCTACCAATAGGGGGGGATTACACTGAAGCTTTCTTT,CASSLPIGGDYTEAFF
TRBV12-3/TRBV12-4,-,TRBJ2-3,13,-,TGTGCCAGCAGTTTAAGCGGCACAGATACGCAGTATTTT,CASSLSGTDTQYF
TRBV28,-,TRBJ1-6,16,TRBD1,TGTGCCAGCAGCCCCTTAAGGGGGACAGGGTATTCACCCCTCCACTTT,CASSPLRGTGYSPLHF
TRBV27,-,TRBJ2-7,15,TRBD2,TGTGCCAGCAGCCCTCGGGGGGGCCCGATTAACGAGCAGTACTTC,CASSPRGGPINEQYF
TRBV2,few,TRBJ2-1,12,TRBD1,TGTGCCAGTCGGGACAGGGGAGATGAGCAGTTCTTC,CASRDRGDEQFF
TRBV28,-,TRBJ1-1,18,-,TGTGCCAGCGAAACCTACCCGCCCGGGAGGCAGCGGAACACTGAAGCTTTCTTT,CASETYPPGRQRNTEAFF
TRBV27,-,TRBJ2-7,16,TRBD2,TGTGCCAGCAGTTTATCCGCTAGCGGGGGGGCCTACGAGCAGTACTTC,CASSLSASGGAYEQYF
TRBV5-5,-,TRBJ2-2,15,-,TGTGCCAGCAGCTTGGAGGGACTGAACACCGGGGAGCTGTTTTTT,CASSLEGLNTGELFF
TRBV11-2,-,TRBJ2-3,14,TRBD1,TGTGCCAGCAGCTGGACAGGGAGCACAGATACGCAGTATTTT,CASSWTGSTDTQYF
TRBV10-3,once,TRBJ1-2,16,TRBD1,TGTGCCATCAGTTACACACAGGGGGCGCGGGACTATGGCTACACCTTC,CAISYTQGARDYGYTF
TRBV24-1,few,TRBJ1-3,14,TRBD1,TGTGCCACCAGTGATTTCGGGACAGGCGACACCATATATTTT,CATSDFGTGDTIYF
TRBV19,-,TRBJ1-1,12,-,TGTGCCAGTAGTATACAGGGTTTTAACGCTTTCTTT,CASSIQGFNAFF
TRBV18,-,TRBJ2-1,16,TRBD2,TGTGCCAGCTCACCGCCATCCGACCGAGCGGGACGTGAGCAGTTCTTC,CASSPPSDRAGREQFF
TRBV27,-,TRBJ2-5,14,-,TGTGCCAGCAGTTTAGGAGGGGATAAAGAGACCCAGTACTTC,CASSLGGDKETQYF
TRBV18,once,TRBJ1-1,15,-,TGTGCCAGCTCACTTGGAGACAGCCCGAACACTGAAGCTTTCTTT,CASSLGDSPNTEAFF
TRBV30,-,TRBJ1-2,9,-,TGTGCCCGAGGGCCCCCTCCCCTCTTC,CARGPPPLF
TRBV30,-,TRBJ1-5,14,-,TGTGCCTGGAGTGGGACAAACGAGAATCAGCCCCAGCATTTT,CAWSGTNENQPQHF
TRBV11-3,-,TRBJ2-5,14,TRBD1,TGTGCCAGCAGCTTAGGACAGGGGGGGAAGACCCAGTACTTC,CASSLGQGGKTQYF